This T cell receptor (beta chain) was captured in a study of shared clonotypes between healthy human individuals (TCRdb year 2020). Notes on the research overall: A few men and two women, aged 18 to 49 years, made up the cohort. Each donor's leukapheresis produced roughly between roughly 0.85 and 9.5 billion PBMCs. For each donor, CD4 naive and CD4 memory were each given three plates, CD8 naive was given two plates, and CD8 memory was given one plate. To increase sequencing depth and limit assay-specific biases, TCR repertoire library preparation and sequencing were carried out by different laboratories using diverse techniques. The study deeply sequenced blood TCR repertoires of about 5 healthy adults to estimate repertoire size and the extent of clonotype sharing between individuals.

About this clone: Its antigen is still unknown. No much larger clone exists at a distance of one base, and base qualities are not known.

Results and caveats for the whole study, not just this receptor: Pairwise subsampling led to the expectation that sequencing depth would affect the degree of clonotype sharing among donors. Rarefaction of sorted-subset datasets indicated incomplete sequencing despite the large sequencing depth. Sampling was restricted to blood, and TCR repertoires in tissues likely differ from the TCR repertoires found in blood. When several donors were compared, the shared fraction of clonotypes was roughly 4.8% for naive CD4, roughly 3.4% for naive CD8, about 2.4% for memory CD4, and 0.35% to 0.4% for memory CD8. Larger estimated clonotype richness was generally found for naive subsets than for memory subsets. Compared with non-shared clonotypes, clonotypes shared by all four sorted-subset donors had higher generation probabilities. Because the study included a small number of donors, the genetic and exposure-history diversity represented was limited.

CD8 naive samples consisted of CD45RO-negative cells that were positively selected for CCR7, yielding a CD45RA+CCR7+ population without TemRA cells. The donors were healthy, HIV-negative adults who had no recently reported acute infections or vaccinations. Every donor was a Caucasian adult residing in Nashville, Tennessee, USA. Blood was collected by leukapheresis, and PBMCs were isolated by Ficoll-Histopaque density gradient centrifugation and then cryopreserved in liquid nitrogen vapor phase. Purity and quantity of every magnetically sorted T cell population were checked by analytical flow cytometry. Genomic DNA was isolated from every sorted fraction and measured by UV absorbance on a Nanodrop 2000c. Using the deep immunoSEQ assay, TCR CDR3 regions were amplified from genomic DNA by multiplex PCR. For each cell subset, the extracted genomic DNA was distributed evenly across all wells of several immunoSEQ 96-well plates, and each plate served as one replicate. For sorted subsets, each replicate PCR was loaded with about 0.2 ug genomic DNA, equivalent to 30,000 or so T cell genomes. Purified libraries were measured with a Qubit 3.0 fluorometer, size-checked on a Bioanalyzer 2100, and measured again with the KAPA Library Quantification kit. A separate single-read 150-cycle Illumina NextSeq 550 flow cell was used to sequence each immunoSEQ 96-well plate. In the authors' own workflow: Because only junctional sequences without quality scores were contained in the immunoSEQ output, filtering matching that applied to full-length reads could not be performed. To assign V/J genes and CDR3, sequences were annotated against IMGT germline references using PyIR, a Python wrapper for IgBLAST v1.9. Reads were removed for weak V/J assignments (E-value above 1e-6), missing CDR3, stop codons, out-of-frame junctions, or ambiguous translated residues. V3J clonotypes were defined by identical inferred V gene, J gene, and CDR3 amino acid sequence. Percentage overlap between repertoires was calculated by dividing the number of shared unique clonotypes by the size of the smaller repertoire. Repertoire richness was assessed with RTK rarefaction, the Chao1 estimator, and Recon v2.1 estimates of unobserved clonotypes. OLGA was used to compute generation probabilities for all TCRbeta clonotypes that the gDNA method yielded from a handful of donors. This immuneACCESS table, as held by TCRdb, lists in-frame sequences with V and J called but not all clones. Of the missing ones, under half trace to an unresolved V gene in checked studies; the others have no known cause. V and J calls plus clone size are reproduced from that table; the DNA served to infer D and trimming. In this sample the table shows roughly 770,000 clones, about 96% of which occur a single time. Under 0.3% of the sample is in the top ten clones.

The specimen was naive CD8+ T cells sorted from blood. Explained via the paper, the cell subset or site label denotes: CD45RA+CCR7+. The TCR comes from a young man in good health.

The DNA is TGTGCCAGCAGACCATCGACAGGGGAGATGGATTGGAACACTGAAGCTTTCTTT. The translation is CASRPSTGEMDWNTEAFF. The rearrangement combines TRBV7-9 with TRBJ1-1; 8 junctional bases match TRBD1. Compared with germline, V lacks 6 bases and J lacks 1 base; bases without a gene match: 16. As encoded in the germline V gene (reference sequence), CDR1 is SEHNR while CDR2 is FQNEAQ. Inclusive of the bounding cysteine and phenylalanine, the CDR3 is 18 residues long. Only CDR3 DNA is held: 54 bases, read in frame from base 1.